The present T cell receptor beta chain was sequenced within a study of T cells after yellow fever vaccination. This clonotype occurred many times. Germline assignment: CDR1 MDHEN and CDR2 SYDVKM. The CDR3 is 11 residues long. Trimming left V 3 bases short and J 6 bases short, with 2 bases between. Template switching with 5'RACE generated the TCR cDNA and added a universal primer site and UMIs. A single record per CDR3 protein comes from TCRdb applying MiXCR to the 5' RACE reads. The sample yields tens of thousands of distinct CDR3 sequences, 7.4% seen once. The chain uses TRBV28 and TRBJ2-2; the D is unclear. Here the sequenced sample was CD8+ T cells sorted from PBMCs, taken 15 days after the yellow fever booster vaccination. The TCR comes from a man in his thirties or forties who received the YFV17D yellow fever vaccine. As DNA, the CDR3 is TGTGCCAGCAGTTTCCCCGGGGAGCTGTTTTTT. Residues: CASSFPGELFF.